Each of the 8 T cell receptor beta chains below was sequenced from the same sample in a study of cytomegalovirus exposure and HLA in healthy donors. With 60 Vbeta and 13 Jbeta primers, the PCR was carried out. Assay: immunoSEQ multiplex PCR; the TCRdb copy retains only in-frame clones and omits some. The profile shows 160,000 or so clones, 77% of them singletons. Material: PBMCs. Receptor source: a man younger than 40 in good health and CMV-seropositive.

V is TRBV5-4 and J is TRBJ2-3; tentative D call: TRBD1 (5 bases). The CDR3 is made up of 14 amino acids. Trimming shortened V by 2 bases and J by 5 bases, and 12 bases separated the two germline ends. The germline V gene encodes CDR1 SGHNT and CDR2 YYREEE (reference sequence). The CDR3 spells CASSLKGAGDTQYF. The CDR3 nucleotides are TGTGCCAGCAGCTTAAAAGGGGCCGGAGATACGCAGTATTTT.

The chain joins TRBV7-2 to TRBJ1-5, with 11 bases lining up with TRBD1. J gave up 1 base and V 4 bases, and 9 bases lay outside the gene matches. The length of the CDR3 is 18 residues. Germline values: CDR1 SGHTA, CDR2 FQGNSA. CDR3 DNA: TGTGCCAGCAGCTCCGGGACAGGGGGTATCTGGAGCAATCAGCCCCAGCATTTT. This gives the protein CASSSGTGGIWSNQPQHF.

The chain recombines TRBV28 with TRBJ1-4; 7 bases are a match to TRBD1. Unmatched junction bases numbered 15, after V lost 7 bases and J lost 10 bases. CDR3 size: 15 residues. Germline V gives CDR1 MDHEN, CDR2 SYDVKM. CDR3: CASTPSGRGLRKLFF. CDR3 in DNA: TGTGCCAGCACCCCGTCCGGCAGGGGGTTGAGAAAACTGTTTTTT. The variable domain in full, with the rest retrieved from reference TRBV28 and TRBJ1-4, is DVKVTQSSRYLVKRTGEKVFLECVQDMDHENMFWYRQDPGLGLRLIYFSYDVKMKEKGDIPEGYSVSREKKERFSLILESASTNQTSMYLCASTPSGRGLRKLFFGSGTQLSVL.

This clone was counted between two and nine times. The V gene is TRBV7-9, the J gene TRBJ1-5, with D tentatively TRBD1 (6 bases). The V end was cut by 5 bases, the J end by 1 base, with 15 bases between. The CDR3 sequence is 16 residues long. Germline assignment: CDR1 SEHNR and CDR2 FQNEAQ (reference sequence). CDR3 residues: CASSAIGGGSNQPQHF. In nucleotides, the CDR3 is TGTGCCAGCAGCGCAATAGGGGGAGGGAGCAATCAGCCCCAGCATTTT.

This clone was seen a few times. The chain couples TRBV7-9 to TRBJ1-1; no clear D gene. The CDR3 is 12 residues long. V was trimmed by 2 bases and J by 4 bases, leaving 5 bases between them. CDR1 SEHNR and CDR2 FQNEAQ come from the germline V gene (reference sequence). The CDR3 sequence is CASSLISTEAFF. The CDR3 bases are TGTGCCAGCAGCTTAATCAGCACTGAAGCTTTCTTT.

The rearrangement uses TRBV29-1 and TRBJ2-1, with 9 bases aligning to TRBD1. V was clipped by 3 bases and J by 7 bases; unmatched bases: 10. The CDR3 spans 15 residues. The germline V gene has CDR1 SQVTM and CDR2 ANQGSEA. The CDR3 coding sequence is TGCAGCGTTGAGGTGTACAGGGGGCCGGGTAATGAGCAGTTCTTC. Protein product: CSVEVYRGPGNEQFF.

V gene TRBV4-1 combines with J gene TRBJ2-1; 10 positions match TRBD1. The CDR3 is made up of 17 amino acids. In germline, CDR1 is MGHRA, CDR2 YSYEKL. V lost 3 bases, J lost 2 bases, and 7 bases stayed unmatched. The chain's CDR3 is CASSHPSGTGAYNEQFF. The DNA for the CDR3 is TGCGCCAGCAGCCACCCCTCCGGGACAGGGGCCTACAATGAGCAGTTCTTC.

The chain has TRBV5-6 and TRBJ2-1; D is undetermined. CDR1 SGHDT and CDR2 YYEEEE come from the germline V gene. Trimming stripped 0 bases from V and 7 bases from J, with 5 bases between. CDR3 length: 12 amino acids. CDR3 coding DNA: TGTGCCAGCAGCTTGGCCCAAAATGAGCAGTTCTTC. Its translation is CASSLAQNEQFF. The full variable domain, its missing parts supplied by reference TRBV5-6 and TRBJ2-1, is DAGVTQSPTHLIKTRGQQVTLRCSPKSGHDTVSWYQQALGQGPQFIFQYYEEEERQRGNFPDRFSGHQFPNYSSELNVNALLLGDSALYLCASSLAQNEQFFGPGTRLTVL.